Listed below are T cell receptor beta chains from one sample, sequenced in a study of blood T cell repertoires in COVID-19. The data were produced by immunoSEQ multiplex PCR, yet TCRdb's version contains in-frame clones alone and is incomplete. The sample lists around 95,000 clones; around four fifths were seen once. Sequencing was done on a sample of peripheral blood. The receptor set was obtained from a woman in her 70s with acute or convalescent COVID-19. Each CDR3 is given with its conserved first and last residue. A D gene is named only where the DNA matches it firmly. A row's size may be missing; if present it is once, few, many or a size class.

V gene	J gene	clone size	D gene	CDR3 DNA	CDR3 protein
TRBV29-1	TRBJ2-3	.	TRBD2	TGCAGCGTTGCGGCGGGACTAGCGGGGGCGACAGATACGCAGTATTTT	CSVAAGLAGATDTQYF
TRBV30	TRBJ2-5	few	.	TGTGCCTGGAGTCTGGGGCTTGCCCAAGAGACCCAGTACTTC	CAWSLGLAQETQYF
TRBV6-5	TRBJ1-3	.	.	TGTGCCAGCACTGCTACAGTCTCTGGAAACACCATATATTTT	CASTATVSGNTIYF
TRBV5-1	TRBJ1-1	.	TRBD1	TGCGCCAGCAGCACCGGACAGGGAGGGTCCACTGAAGCTTTCTTT	CASSTGQGGSTEAFF
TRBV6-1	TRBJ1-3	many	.	TGTGCCAGCAGCGAACAGATGGACGGGAATGGAAACACCATATATTTT	CASSEQMDGNGNTIYF
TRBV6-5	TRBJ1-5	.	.	TGTGCCAGCAGTTACTCCACAGAAGTCAATCAGCCCCAGCATTTT	CASSYSTEVNQPQHF
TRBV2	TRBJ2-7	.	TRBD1	TGTGCCAGCAGCAGCGACGGACAGGCCTCCTACGAGCAGTACTTC	CASSSDGQASYEQYF
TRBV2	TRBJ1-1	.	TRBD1	TGTGCCAGCACCATTACAGGGGGCGTAACTGAAGCTTTCTTT	CASTITGGVTEAFF
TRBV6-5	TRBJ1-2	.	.	TGTGCCAGCAGTTACTCCACGGGTAACTATGGCTACACCTTC	CASSYSTGNYGYTF
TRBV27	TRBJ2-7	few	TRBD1	TGTGCCAGCAAATCGGGACAGGGTGATAGAGAGTACTTC	CASKSGQGDREYF
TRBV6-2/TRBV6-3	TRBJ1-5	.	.	TGTGCCAGCAGTTACTCGAGGGATCAGCCCCAGCATTTT	CASSYSRDQPQHF
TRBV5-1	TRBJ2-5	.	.	TGCGCCAGCAGCAACCTGGGTCGGGACCAAGAGACCCAGTACTTC	CASSNLGRDQETQYF
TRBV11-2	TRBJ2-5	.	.	TGTGCCAGCAGCCTTTTTCAAGAGACCCAGTACTTC	CASSLFQETQYF
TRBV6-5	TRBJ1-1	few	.	TGTGCCAGCAGTTATGGCCACGGGGAGTTTAACACTGAAGCTTTCTTT	CASSYGHGEFNTEAFF
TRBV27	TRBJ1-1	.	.	TGTGCCAGCAGTTTATTTACAGGTTCCGATACTGAAGCTTTCTTT	CASSLFTGSDTEAFF
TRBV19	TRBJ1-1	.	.	TGTGCCAGTAGTATAGTTAGGGGGAACACTGAAGCTTTCTTT	CASSIVRGNTEAFF
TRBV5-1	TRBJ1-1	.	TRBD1	TGCGCCAGCAGCTTTGAGGACAGGGTAGCTTTCTTT	CASSFEDRVAFF
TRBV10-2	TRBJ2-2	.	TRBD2	TGCGCCAGTTCTCCTAGCGGGAACACCGGGGAGCTGTTTTTT	CASSPSGNTGELFF
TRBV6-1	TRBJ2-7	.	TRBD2	TGTGCCAGCAGTGAACAGACTAGCGGGGCCGGCGAGCAGTACTTC	CASSEQTSGAGEQYF
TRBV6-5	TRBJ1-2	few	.	TGTGCCAGCAGTTACGGCAGGGTTGAAGCTAACTATGGCTACACCTTC	CASSYGRVEANYGYTF
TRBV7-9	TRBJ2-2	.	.	TGTGCCAGCAGCTTAGGTACAGGCCCGAACGGGGAGCTGTTTTTT	CASSLGTGPNGELFF
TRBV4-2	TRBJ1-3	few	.	TGTGCCAGCAGCCAATCAGTTTTCTCTGGAAACACCATATATTTT	CASSQSVFSGNTIYF
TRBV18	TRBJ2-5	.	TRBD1	TGTGCCAGCTCACCACCGAGCAGGGGGGAGACCCAGTACTTC	CASSPPSRGETQYF
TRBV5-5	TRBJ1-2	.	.	TGTGCCAGCAGCTCCTCATCCAGGGGTTCCTATGGCTACACCTTC	CASSSSSRGSYGYTF
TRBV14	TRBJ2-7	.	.	TGTGCCAGCAGCCAAGCCCTCGGGTATAACGAGCAGTACTTC	CASSQALGYNEQYF
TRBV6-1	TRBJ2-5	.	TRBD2	TGTGCCAGCAGTGAACCCCGCCTAGCGGGGGGGTGGGAAGAGACCCAGTACTTC	CASSEPRLAGGWEETQYF
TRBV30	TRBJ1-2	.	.	TGTGCCTGGATAAAGCCCGGGAATGGCTACACCTTC	CAWIKPGNGYTF
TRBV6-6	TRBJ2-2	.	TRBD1	TGTGCCAGCAGTTCGCGACAGGGTTCGAACACCGGGGAGCTGTTTTTT	CASSSRQGSNTGELFF
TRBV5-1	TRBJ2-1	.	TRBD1	TGCGCCAGCAGCCCGGGACAGCAATACAATGAGCAGTTCTTC	CASSPGQQYNEQFF